This entry is about one TCR beta chain. What it binds is unknown. This sample was included in a study of post-analysis software for immune sequencing data. Study results and caveats: Patients carried five TRBV segments more frequently than controls did, and TRBV5-6, TRBV5-1 and TRBV20-1 were among them.

After removal of 3 bases from V and 6 bases from J, the junction contained 8 bases not matched to a gene. Germline CDR1 MGHRA, CDR2 YSYEKL. The CDR3 sequence is 15 residues long. Built from TCR beta cDNA, the libraries had unique molecular identifiers in them. TCRdb reprocessed the PCR reads via MiXCR and lists one record per CDR3 protein. The data contain approximately 460,000 distinct CDR3 sequences, under 55% of them singletons. The chain recombines TRBV4-1 with TRBJ1-5; 7 bases fit TRBD1. The specimen sequenced was blood. The source is a girl aged 10 to 17 with multiple sclerosis. The CDR3 protein is CASSHPTGRTQPQHF. CDR3 DNA: TGCGCCAGCAGCCACCCGACAGGGAGGACTCAGCCCCAGCATTTT.